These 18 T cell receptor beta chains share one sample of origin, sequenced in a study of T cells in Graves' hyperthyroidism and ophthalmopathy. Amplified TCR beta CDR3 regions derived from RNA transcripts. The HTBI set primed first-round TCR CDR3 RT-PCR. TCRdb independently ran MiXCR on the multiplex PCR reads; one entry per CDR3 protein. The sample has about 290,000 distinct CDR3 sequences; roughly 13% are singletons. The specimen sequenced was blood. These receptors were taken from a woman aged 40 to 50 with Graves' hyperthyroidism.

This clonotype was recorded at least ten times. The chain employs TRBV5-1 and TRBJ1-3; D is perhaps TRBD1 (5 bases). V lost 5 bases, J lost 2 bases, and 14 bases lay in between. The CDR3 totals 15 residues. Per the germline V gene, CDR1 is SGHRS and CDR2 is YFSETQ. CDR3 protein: CASRRGGQPGNTIYF. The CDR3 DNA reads TGCGCCAGCAGAAGGGGCGGCCAGCCTGGAAACACCATATATTTT.

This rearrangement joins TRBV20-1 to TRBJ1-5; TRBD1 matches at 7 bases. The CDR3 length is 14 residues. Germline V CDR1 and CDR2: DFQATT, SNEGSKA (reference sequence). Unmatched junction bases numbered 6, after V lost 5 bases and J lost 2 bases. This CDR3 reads CSAHRQGGNQPQHF. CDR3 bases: TGCAGTGCTCATCGGCAGGGGGGCAATCAGCCCCAGCATTTT.

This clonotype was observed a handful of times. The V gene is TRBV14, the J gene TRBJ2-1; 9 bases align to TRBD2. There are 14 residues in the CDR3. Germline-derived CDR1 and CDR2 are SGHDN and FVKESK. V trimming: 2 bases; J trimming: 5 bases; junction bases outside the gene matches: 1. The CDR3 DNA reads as TGTGCCAGCAGCCAATCTAGCGGGGACAATGAGCAGTTCTTC. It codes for CASSQSSGDNEQFF.

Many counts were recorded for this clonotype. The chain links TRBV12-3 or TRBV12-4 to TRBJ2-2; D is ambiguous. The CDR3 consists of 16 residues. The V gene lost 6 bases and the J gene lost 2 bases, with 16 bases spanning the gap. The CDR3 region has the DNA TGTGCCAGCAGCCGCCTGGGTCTCACCAACACCGGGGAGCTGTTTTTT. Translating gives CASSRLGLTNTGELFF.

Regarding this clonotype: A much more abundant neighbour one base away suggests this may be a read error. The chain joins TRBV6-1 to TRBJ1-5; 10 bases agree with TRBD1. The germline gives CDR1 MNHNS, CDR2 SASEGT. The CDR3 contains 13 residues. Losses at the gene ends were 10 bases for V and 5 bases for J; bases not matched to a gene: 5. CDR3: CAIRQGAHQPQHF. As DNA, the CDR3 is TGTGCCATCAGACAGGGGGCTCATCAGCCCCAGCATTTT.

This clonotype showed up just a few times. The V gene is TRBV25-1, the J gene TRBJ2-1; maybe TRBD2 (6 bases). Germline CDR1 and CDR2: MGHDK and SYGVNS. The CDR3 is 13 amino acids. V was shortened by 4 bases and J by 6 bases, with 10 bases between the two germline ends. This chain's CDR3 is CASSVSTSNEQFF. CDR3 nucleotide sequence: TGTGCCAGCAGTGTTTCGACTAGCAATGAGCAGTTCTTC. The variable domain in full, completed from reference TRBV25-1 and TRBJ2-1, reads EADIYQTPRYLVIGTGKKITLECSQTMGHDKMYWYQQDPGMELHLIHYSYGVNSTEKGDLSSESTVSRIRTEHFPLTLESARPSHTSQYLCASSVSTSNEQFFGPGTRLTVL.

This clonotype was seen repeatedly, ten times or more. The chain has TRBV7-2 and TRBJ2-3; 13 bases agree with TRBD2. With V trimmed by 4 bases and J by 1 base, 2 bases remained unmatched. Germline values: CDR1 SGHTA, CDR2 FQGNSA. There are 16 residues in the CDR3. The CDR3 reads CASSSGLAGGTDTQYF. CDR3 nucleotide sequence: TGTGCCAGCAGCTCAGGACTAGCGGGGGGCACAGATACGCAGTATTTT.

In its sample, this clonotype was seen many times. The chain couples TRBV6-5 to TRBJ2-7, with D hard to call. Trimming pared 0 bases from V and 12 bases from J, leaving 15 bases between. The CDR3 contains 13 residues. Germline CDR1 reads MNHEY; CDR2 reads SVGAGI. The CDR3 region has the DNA TGTGCCAGCAGTTACTCGAAGTATATCTCTTGGTACTTC. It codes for CASSYSKYISWYF.

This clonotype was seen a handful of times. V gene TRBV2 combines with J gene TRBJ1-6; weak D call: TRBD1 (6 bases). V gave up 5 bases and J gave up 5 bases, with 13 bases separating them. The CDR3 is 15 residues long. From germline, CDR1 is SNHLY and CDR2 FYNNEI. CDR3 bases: TGTGCCAGCAGTAAGGACAGTTTCAATAATTCACCCCTCCACTTT. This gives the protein CASSKDSFNNSPLHF.

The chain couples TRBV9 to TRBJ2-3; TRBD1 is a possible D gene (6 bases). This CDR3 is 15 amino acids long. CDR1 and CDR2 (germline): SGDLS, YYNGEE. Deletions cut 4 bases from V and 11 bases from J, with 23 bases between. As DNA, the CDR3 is TGTGCCAGCAGCCCTCCCTGGGGGAAGGGGGATGGGCAGTATTTT. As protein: CASSPPWGKGDGQYF.

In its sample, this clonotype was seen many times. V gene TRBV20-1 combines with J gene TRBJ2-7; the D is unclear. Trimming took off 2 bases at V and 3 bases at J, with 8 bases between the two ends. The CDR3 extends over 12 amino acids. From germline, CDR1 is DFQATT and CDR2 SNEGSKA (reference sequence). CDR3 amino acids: CSARFQVYEQYF. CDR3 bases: TGCAGTGCTAGATTCCAGGTCTACGAGCAGTACTTC.

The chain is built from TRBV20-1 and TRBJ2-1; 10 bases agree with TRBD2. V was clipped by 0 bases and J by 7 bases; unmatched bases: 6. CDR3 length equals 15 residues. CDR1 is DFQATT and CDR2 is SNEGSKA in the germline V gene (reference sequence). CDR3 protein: CSARDPASGRNEQFF. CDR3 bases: TGCAGTGCTAGAGATCCGGCTAGCGGGAGAAATGAGCAGTTCTTC.

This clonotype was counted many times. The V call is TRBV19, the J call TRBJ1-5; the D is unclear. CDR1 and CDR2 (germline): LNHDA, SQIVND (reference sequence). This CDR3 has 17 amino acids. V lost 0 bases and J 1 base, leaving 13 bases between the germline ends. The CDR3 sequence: CASSIDLAGRSNQPQHF. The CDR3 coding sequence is TGTGCCAGTAGTATAGATCTGGCAGGAAGAAGCAATCAGCCCCAGCATTTT.

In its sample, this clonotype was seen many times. The CDR3 region is CASGQGVNTEAFF. Written as DNA, the CDR3 is TGTGCCAGCGGCCAGGGGGTTAACACTGAAGCTTTCTTT. The chain employs TRBV12-3 or TRBV12-4 and TRBJ1-1; 7 bases are shared with TRBD1. There are 13 residues in the CDR3. V shed 8 bases, J shed 2 bases, and the junction held 5 bases outside the gene matches.

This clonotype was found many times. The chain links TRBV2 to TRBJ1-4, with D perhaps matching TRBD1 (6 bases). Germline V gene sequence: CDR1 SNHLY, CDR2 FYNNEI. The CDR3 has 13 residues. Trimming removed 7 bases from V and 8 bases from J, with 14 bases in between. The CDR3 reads CASNSVQGEKLFF. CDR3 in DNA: TGTGCCAGCAATTCGGTACAGGGAGAAAAACTGTTTTTT.

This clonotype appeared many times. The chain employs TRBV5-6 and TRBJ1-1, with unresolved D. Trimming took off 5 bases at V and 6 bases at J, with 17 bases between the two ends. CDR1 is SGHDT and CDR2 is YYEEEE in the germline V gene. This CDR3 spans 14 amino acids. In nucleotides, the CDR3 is TGTGCCAGCAGGGTACGAGGGCGCGAGCCTGAAGCTTTCTTT. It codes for CASRVRGREPEAFF.

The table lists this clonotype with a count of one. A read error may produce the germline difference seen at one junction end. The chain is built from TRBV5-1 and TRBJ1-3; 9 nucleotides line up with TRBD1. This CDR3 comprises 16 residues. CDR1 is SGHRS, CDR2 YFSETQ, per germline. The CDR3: CAGSLWGQGSGNTIYF. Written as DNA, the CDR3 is TGCGCCGGCAGCTTGTGGGGACAGGGCTCTGGAAACACCATATATTTT.

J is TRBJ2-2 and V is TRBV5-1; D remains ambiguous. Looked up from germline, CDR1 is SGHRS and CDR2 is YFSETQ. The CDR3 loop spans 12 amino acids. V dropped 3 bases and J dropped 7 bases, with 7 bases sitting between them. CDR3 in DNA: TGCGCCAGCAGCTCCCCCGACGGGGAGCTGTTTTTT. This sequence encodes CASSSPDGELFF.